The T cell receptor beta chain under discussion was sequenced for a study of CXCR3-negative and CXCR3-positive naive CD8 T cells. Study-wide findings and caveats: In CXCR3-positive naive cells, the TRB CDR3s were more hydrophobic than in CXCR3-negative naive cells. No difference in surface CD5 was seen between naive subsets, and TCR strength was inferred from TRB CDR3 properties.

The CDR3 is made up of 17 amino acids. The germline gives CDR1 SGHTA, CDR2 FQGTGA. The libraries of TRB cDNA were prepared using 5' RACE with UMI labels. TCRdb reprocessed the 5' RACE reads and stores each CDR3 protein as one record, lacking DNA. This repertoire includes 100,000 to 150,000 distinct CDR3 sequences. In regard to this clonotype: What it recognizes is unknown.

This sequence was found in a human donor in good health. Some clones in this sample may be carry-over from other donors' samples. V gene TRBV7-3 combines with J gene TRBJ2-2; the D call from TCRdb, TRBD2, cannot be confirmed without DNA. The sequenced sample consisted of naive CXCR3- CD8+ T cells from blood. Subset specified: CD45RO-CCR7+CD27+CD95- naive CD8+ T cells lacking CXCR3 (TNR3-). The CDR3: CASSLTSSGVNTGELFF.